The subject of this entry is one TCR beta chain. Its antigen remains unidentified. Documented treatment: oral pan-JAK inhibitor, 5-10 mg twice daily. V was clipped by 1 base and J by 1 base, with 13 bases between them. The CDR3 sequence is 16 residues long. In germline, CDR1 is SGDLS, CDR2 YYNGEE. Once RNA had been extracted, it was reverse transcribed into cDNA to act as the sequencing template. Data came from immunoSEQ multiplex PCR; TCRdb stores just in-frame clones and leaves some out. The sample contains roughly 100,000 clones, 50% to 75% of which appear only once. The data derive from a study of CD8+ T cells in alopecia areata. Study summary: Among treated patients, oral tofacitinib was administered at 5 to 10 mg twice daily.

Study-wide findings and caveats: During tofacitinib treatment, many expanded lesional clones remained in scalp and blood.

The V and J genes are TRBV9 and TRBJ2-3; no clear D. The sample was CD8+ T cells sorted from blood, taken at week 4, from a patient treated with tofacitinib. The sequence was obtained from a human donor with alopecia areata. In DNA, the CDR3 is TGTGCCAGCAGCGTATGGCAGGACCCGGGCACAGATACGCAGTATTTT. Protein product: CASSVWQDPGTDTQYF.